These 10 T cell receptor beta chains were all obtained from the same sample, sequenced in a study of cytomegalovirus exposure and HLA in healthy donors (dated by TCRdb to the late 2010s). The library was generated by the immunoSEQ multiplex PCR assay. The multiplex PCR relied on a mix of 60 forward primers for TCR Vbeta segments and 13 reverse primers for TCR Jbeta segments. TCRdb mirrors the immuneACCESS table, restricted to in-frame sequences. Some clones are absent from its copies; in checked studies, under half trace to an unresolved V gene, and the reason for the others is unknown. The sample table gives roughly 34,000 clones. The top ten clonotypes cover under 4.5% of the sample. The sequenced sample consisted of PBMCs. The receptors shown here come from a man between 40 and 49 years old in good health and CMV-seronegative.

The CDR3 reads CASSSDPAAVRTEAFF. The CDR3 DNA reads TGTGCCAGCAGCTCAGACCCAGCGGCCGTAAGGACTGAAGCTTTCTTT. The gene calls are TRBV7-9 and TRBJ1-1; no clear D gene. The CDR3 contains 16 residues. Germline V gene data show CDR1 as SEHNR and CDR2 as FQNEAQ (reference sequence). The V end lost 4 bases, the J end lost 5 bases, and 20 bases lay between the germline ends.

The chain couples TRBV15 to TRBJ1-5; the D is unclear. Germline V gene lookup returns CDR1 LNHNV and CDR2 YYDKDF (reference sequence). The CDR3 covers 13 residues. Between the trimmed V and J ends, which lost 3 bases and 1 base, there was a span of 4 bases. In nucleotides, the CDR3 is TGTGCCACCAGCAGCCAAAGCAATCAGCCCCAGCATTTT. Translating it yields CATSSQSNQPQHF.

In DNA form, the CDR3 reads TGTGCCAGCTCACCATTTTCCGGGACAGGGGAAGAGACCCAGTACTTC. It is translated as CASSPFSGTGEETQYF. This chain joins TRBV18 and TRBJ2-5; 10 bases line up with TRBD1. Unmatched junction bases numbered 6, after V lost 2 bases and J lost 3 bases. Germline V CDR1 and CDR2: KGHSH, LQKENI. The CDR3 has 16 residues.

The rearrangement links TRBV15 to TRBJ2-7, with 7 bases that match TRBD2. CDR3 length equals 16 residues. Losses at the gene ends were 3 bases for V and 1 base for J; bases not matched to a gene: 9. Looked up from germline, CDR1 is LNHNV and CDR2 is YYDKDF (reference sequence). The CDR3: CATSSVGGSTSYEQYF. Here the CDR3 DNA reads TGTGCCACCAGCAGTGTGGGCGGGAGTACTTCCTACGAGCAGTACTTC.

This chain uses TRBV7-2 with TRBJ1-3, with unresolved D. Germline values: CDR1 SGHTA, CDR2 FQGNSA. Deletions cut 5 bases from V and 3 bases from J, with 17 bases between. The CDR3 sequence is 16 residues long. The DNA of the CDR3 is TGTGCCAGCAGCCCCTACAGTGGAGGACTTGGAAACACCATATATTTT. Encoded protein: CASSPYSGGLGNTIYF.

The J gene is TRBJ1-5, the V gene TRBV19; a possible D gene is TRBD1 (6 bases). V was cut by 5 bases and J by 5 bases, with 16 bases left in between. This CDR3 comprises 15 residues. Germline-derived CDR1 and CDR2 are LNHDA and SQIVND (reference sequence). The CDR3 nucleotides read TGTGCCAGTAGTTTTGGAGCAGGGGCGGATCAGCCCCAGCATTTT. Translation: CASSFGAGADQPQHF.

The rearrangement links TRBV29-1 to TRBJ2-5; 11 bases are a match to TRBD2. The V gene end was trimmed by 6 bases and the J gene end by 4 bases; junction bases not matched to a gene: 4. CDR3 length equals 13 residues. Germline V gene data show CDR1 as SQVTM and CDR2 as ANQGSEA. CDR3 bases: TGCAGCGTCCTAGCGGGAGGAGGAGAGACCCAGTACTTC. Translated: CSVLAGGGETQYF. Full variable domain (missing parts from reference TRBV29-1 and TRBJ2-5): SAVISQKPSRDICQRGTSLTIQCQVDSQVTMMFWYRQQPGQSLTLIATANQGSEATYESGFVIDKFPISRPNLTFSTLTVSNMSPEDSSIYLCSVLAGGGETQYFGPGTRLLVL.

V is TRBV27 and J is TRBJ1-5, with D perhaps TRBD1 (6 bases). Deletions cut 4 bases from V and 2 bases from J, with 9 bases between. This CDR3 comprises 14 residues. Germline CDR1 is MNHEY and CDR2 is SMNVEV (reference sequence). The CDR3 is CASSWAGGNQPQHF. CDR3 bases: TGTGCCAGCAGTTGGGCAGGGGGCAATCAGCCCCAGCATTTT.

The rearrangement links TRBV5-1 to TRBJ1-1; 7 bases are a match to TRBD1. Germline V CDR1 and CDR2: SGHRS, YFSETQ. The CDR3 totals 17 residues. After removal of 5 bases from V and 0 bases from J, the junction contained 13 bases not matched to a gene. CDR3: CASSPGTDPYLNTEAFF. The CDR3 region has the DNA TGCGCCAGCAGTCCTGGGACAGATCCCTACTTGAACACTGAAGCTTTCTTT.

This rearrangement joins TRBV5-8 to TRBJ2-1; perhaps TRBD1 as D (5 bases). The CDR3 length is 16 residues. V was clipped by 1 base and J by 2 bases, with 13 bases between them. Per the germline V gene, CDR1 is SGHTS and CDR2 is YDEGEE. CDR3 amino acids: CASSLFQGNTYNEQFF. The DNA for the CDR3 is TGTGCCAGCAGCTTGTTTCAGGGAAACACCTACAATGAGCAGTTCTTC.